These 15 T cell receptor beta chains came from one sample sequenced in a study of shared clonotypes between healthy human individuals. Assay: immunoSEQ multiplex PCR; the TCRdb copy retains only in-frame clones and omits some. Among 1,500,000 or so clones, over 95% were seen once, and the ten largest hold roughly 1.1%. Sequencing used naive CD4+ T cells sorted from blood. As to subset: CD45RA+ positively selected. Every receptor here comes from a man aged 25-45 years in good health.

CDR3 DNA sequence: TGTGCCAGCTCACCGGAGTCTGGGGCCAACGTCCTGACTTTC. Protein sequence: CASSPESGANVLTF. The chain combines TRBV18 with TRBJ2-6; D call uncertain. V was trimmed by 3 bases and J by 1 base, leaving 4 bases between them. Germline CDR1 is KGHSH and CDR2 is LQKENI. CDR3 length equals 14 residues.

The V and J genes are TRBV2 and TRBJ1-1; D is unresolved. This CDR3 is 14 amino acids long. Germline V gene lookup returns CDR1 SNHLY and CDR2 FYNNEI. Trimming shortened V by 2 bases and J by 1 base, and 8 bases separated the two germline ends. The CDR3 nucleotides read TGTGCCAGCAGTGAAAATCGAAGGAACACTGAAGCTTTCTTT. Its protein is CASSENRRNTEAFF.

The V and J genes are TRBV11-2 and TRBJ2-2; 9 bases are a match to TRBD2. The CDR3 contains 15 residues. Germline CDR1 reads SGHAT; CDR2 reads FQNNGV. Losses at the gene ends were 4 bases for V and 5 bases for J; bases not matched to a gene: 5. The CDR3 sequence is CASSSVAGVTGELFF. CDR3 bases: TGTGCCAGCAGCTCCGTAGCGGGAGTTACCGGGGAGCTGTTTTTT.

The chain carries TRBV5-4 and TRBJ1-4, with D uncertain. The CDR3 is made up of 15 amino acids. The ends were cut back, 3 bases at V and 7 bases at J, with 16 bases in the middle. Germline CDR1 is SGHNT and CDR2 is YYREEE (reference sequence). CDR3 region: CASSSKVAEGEKLFF. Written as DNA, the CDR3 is TGTGCCAGCAGCTCGAAGGTCGCTGAGGGTGAAAAACTGTTTTTT.

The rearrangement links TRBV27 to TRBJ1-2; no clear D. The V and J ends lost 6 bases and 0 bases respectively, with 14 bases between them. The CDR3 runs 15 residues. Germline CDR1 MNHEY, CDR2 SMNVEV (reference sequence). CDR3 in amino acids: CASRRAVGSNYGYTF. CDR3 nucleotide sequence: TGTGCCAGCAGGCGGGCGGTGGGGTCTAACTATGGCTACACCTTC.

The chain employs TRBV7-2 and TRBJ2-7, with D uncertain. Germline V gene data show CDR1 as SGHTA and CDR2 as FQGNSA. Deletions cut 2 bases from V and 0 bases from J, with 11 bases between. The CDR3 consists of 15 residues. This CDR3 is CASSLSRSSSYEQYF. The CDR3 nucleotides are TGTGCCAGCAGCTTATCCCGGAGCAGCTCCTACGAGCAGTACTTC. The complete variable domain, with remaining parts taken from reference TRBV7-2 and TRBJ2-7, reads GAGVSQSPSNKVTEKGKDVELRCDPISGHTALYWYRQSLGQGLEFLIYFQGNSAPDKSGLPSDRFSAERTGGSVSTLTIQRTQQEDSAVYLCASSLSRSSSYEQYFGPGTRLTVT.

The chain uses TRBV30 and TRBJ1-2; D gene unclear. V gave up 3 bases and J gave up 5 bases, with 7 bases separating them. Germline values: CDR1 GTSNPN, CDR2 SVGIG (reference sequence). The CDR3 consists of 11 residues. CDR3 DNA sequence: TGTGCCTGGAGACCCGGGTATGGCTACACCTTC. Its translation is CAWRPGYGYTF.

The CDR3 coding sequence is TGTGCCAGTAGCCTGCGGAGGGTGCCTCAAGAGACCCAGTACTTC. This sequence encodes CASSLRRVPQETQYF. This chain links TRBV19 with TRBJ2-5, with D perhaps TRBD2 (6 bases). The CDR3 consists of 15 residues. Per germline, CDR1 LNHDA and CDR2 SQIVND (reference sequence). Trimming took off 6 bases at V and 2 bases at J, with 16 bases between the two ends.

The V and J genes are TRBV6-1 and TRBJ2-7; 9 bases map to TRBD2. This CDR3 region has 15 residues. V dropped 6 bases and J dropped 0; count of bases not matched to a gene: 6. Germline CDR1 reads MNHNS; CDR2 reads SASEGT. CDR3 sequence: CASRGRTSVSYEQYF. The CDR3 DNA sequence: TGTGCCAGCAGGGGAAGGACTAGCGTCTCCTACGAGCAGTACTTC.

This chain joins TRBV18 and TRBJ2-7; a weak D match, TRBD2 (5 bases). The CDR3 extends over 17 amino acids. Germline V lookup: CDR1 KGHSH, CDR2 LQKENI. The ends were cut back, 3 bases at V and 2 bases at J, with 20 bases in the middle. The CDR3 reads CASSPLAGLKDTYEQYF. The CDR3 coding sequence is TGTGCCAGCTCACCTCTAGCCGGACTGAAGGATACCTACGAGCAGTACTTC.

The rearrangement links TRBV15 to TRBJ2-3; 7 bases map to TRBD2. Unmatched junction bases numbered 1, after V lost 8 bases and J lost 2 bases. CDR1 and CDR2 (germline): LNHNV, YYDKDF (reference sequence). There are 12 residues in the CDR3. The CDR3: CATRGVTDTQYF. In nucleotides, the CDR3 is TGTGCCACCCGGGGGGTCACAGATACGCAGTATTTT. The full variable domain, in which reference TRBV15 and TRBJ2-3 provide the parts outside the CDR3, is DAMVIQNPRYQVTQFGKPVTLSCSQTLNHNVMYWYQQKSSQAPKLLFHYYDKDFNNEADTPDNFQSRRPNTSFCFLDIRSPGLGDTAMYLCATRGVTDTQYFGPGTRLTVL.

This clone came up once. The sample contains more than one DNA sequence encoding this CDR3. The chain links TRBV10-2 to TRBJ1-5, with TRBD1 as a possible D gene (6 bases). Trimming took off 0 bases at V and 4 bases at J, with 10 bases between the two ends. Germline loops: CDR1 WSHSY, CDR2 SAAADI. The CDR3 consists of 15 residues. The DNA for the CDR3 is TGCGCCAGCAGTGAGTCGGGGGGCCCTAATCAGCCCCAGCATTTT. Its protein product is CASSESGGPNQPQHF.

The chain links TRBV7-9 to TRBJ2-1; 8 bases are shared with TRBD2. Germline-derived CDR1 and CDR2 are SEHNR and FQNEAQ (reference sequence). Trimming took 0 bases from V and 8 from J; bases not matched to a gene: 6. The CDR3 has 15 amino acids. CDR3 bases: TGTGCCAGCAGCTTAGCGGCGGGACTAGTCTATGAGCAGTTCTTC. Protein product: CASSLAAGLVYEQFF.

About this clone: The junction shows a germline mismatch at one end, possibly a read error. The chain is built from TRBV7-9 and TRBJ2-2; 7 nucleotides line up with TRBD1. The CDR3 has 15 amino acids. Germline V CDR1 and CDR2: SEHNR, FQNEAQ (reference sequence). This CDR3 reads CASSLEGAKTGELFF. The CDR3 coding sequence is TGTGCCAGCAGCTTAGAGGGGGCGAAGACCGGGGAGCTGTTTTTT.

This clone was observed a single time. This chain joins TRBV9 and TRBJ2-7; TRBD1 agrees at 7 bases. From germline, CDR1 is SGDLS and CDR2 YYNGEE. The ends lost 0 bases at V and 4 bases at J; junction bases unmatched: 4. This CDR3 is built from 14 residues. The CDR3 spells CASSVDWGQYEQYF. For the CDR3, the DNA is TGTGCCAGCAGCGTAGATTGGGGACAGTACGAGCAGTACTTC.